Below are 9 T cell receptor beta chains sequenced from a single sample in a study of shared clonotypes between healthy human individuals. Libraries were prepared by immunoSEQ multiplex PCR; TCRdb keeps only in-frame clonotypes and omits some of them. The table has over 1.5 million clones, approximately 98% seen once. What was sequenced was naive CD4+ T cells sorted from blood. Subset of the sample: CD45RA+ positively selected. Receptor source: a man aged 25-40 years in good health.

This chain joins TRBV5-1 and TRBJ2-7; 7 bases map to TRBD1. J lost 6 bases, V lost 0 bases, and 6 bases had no gene match. Germline V gene lookup returns CDR1 SGHRS and CDR2 YFSETQ. The CDR3 covers 14 residues. As DNA, the CDR3 is TGCGCCAGCAGCTTGGCCGGGACAGTGGGCGAGCAGTACTTC. Protein: CASSLAGTVGEQYF.

The chain employs TRBV23-1 and TRBJ2-1; 10 bases are a match to TRBD1. TRBV23-1 falls under the ORF class, with uncertain function. CDR3 size: 14 residues. V gave up 4 bases and J gave up 12 bases; unmatched junction bases: 9. CDR3 DNA: TGCGCCAGCAGTCGAACTAGACAGGGGGCGGGGCAGTTCTTC. Protein sequence: CASSRTRQGAGQFF.

This chain's CDR3 is CASGTGGYGYTF. The CDR3 region has the DNA TGTGCCAGTGGTACAGGGGGCTATGGCTACACCTTC. The rearrangement links TRBV28 to TRBJ1-2; TRBD1 agrees at 8 bases. From germline, CDR1 is MDHEN and CDR2 SYDVKM. V lost 9 bases to trimming and J lost 4 bases; unmatched junction nucleotides: 4. This CDR3 has 12 residues.

This chain's CDR3 is CASSEEVRTGSYEQYF. The DNA for the CDR3 is TGTGCCAGCAGTGAAGAGGTCAGGACAGGCTCCTACGAGCAGTACTTC. The V call is TRBV2, the J call TRBJ2-7; 7 bases are shared with TRBD1. CDR1 and CDR2 (germline): SNHLY, FYNNEI. Unmatched junction bases numbered 6, after V lost 1 base and J lost 0 bases. The CDR3 is 16 amino acids. Full variable domain (missing parts from reference TRBV2 and TRBJ2-7): EPEVTQTPSHQVTQMGQEVILRCVPISNHLYFYWYRQILGQKVEFLVSFYNNEISEKSEIFDDQFSVERPDGSNFTLKIRSTKLEDSAMYFCASSEEVRTGSYEQYFGPGTRLTVT.

The chain is built from TRBV19 and TRBJ2-1; 12 bases agree with TRBD2. Looked up from germline, CDR1 is LNHDA and CDR2 is SQIVND (reference sequence). This CDR3 has 16 amino acids. The trim removed 5 bases at V and 4 bases at J, leaving 6 bases unmatched. CDR3 sequence reads: CASSALGTSGYNEQFF. DNA for the CDR3: TGTGCCAGTAGTGCTCTAGGGACTAGCGGGTACAATGAGCAGTTCTTC.

This clone was recorded once. The chain links TRBV11-2 to TRBJ2-4; 10 bases line up with TRBD1. This CDR3 region has 14 residues. The germline V gene has CDR1 SGHAT and CDR2 FQNNGV. Trimming at V came to 5 bases and at J to 8 bases, leaving 6 bases not matched to a gene. The CDR3 is CASSQRQGADIQYF. CDR3 bases: TGTGCCAGCAGCCAAAGACAGGGGGCTGACATTCAGTACTTC.

The chain combines TRBV9 with TRBJ2-1; the match to TRBD1 covers 8 bases. CDR1 SGDLS and CDR2 YYNGEE come from the germline V gene. This CDR3 region has 23 residues. With 0 bases clipped from V and 7 bases from J, the junction kept 30 bases outside the gene matches. CDR3 loop: CASSVDLGGVQGPGQVLGNEQFF. The CDR3 DNA is TGTGCCAGCAGCGTAGATCTTGGCGGTGTACAGGGCCCGGGACAGGTTTTGGGGAATGAGCAGTTCTTC.

The chain links TRBV5-1 to TRBJ2-7; D gene uncertain. This CDR3 spans 14 amino acids. V dropped 0 bases and J dropped 5 bases, with 12 bases sitting between them. From germline, CDR1 is SGHRS and CDR2 YFSETQ. CDR3 DNA: TGCGCCAGCAGCTTGGCCCCCAGCTTGCACGAGCAGTACTTC. Residues: CASSLAPSLHEQYF.

This chain links TRBV10-1 with TRBJ2-3; D is perhaps TRBD2 (6 bases). This CDR3 has 17 amino acids. Germline V gene lookup returns CDR1 WNHNN and CDR2 SYGVQD (reference sequence). Trimming took 0 bases from V and 5 from J, leaving 18 bases between them. CDR3: CASSESRVAEGGDTQYF. DNA for the CDR3: TGCGCCAGCAGTGAGTCGAGGGTAGCGGAAGGCGGAGATACGCAGTATTTT.